This T cell receptor beta chain was captured in a study of T-cell memory formation after mild COVID-19. Whole-study findings and limits: Researchers report contracting CD4+ clones mostly in CM and EM, with CD8+ clones in EMRA.

TCRdb reprocessed the 5' RACE reads with MiXCR, giving one entry per CDR3 protein. The sample has more than 250,000 distinct CDR3 sequences, approximately 15% seen once. There are a few counts of this clonotype. The antigen is unknown. V was cut by 11 bases and J by 3 bases, with 17 bases left in between. The CDR3 contains 14 residues. The chain has TRBV12-3 or TRBV12-4 and TRBJ1-3; tentative D call: TRBD1 (5 bases). The sequencing input was PBMCs or a T cell subset sorted from them (not recorded which). This sequence was found in a man aged 18 to 29 who had mild COVID-19 (a few samples of this study predate the infection). Cell type and time point are not known. The DNA of the CDR3 is TGTGCCGGGGGAAGGGCGCCGCTTGGAAACACCATATATTTT. As protein: CAGGRAPLGNTIYF.